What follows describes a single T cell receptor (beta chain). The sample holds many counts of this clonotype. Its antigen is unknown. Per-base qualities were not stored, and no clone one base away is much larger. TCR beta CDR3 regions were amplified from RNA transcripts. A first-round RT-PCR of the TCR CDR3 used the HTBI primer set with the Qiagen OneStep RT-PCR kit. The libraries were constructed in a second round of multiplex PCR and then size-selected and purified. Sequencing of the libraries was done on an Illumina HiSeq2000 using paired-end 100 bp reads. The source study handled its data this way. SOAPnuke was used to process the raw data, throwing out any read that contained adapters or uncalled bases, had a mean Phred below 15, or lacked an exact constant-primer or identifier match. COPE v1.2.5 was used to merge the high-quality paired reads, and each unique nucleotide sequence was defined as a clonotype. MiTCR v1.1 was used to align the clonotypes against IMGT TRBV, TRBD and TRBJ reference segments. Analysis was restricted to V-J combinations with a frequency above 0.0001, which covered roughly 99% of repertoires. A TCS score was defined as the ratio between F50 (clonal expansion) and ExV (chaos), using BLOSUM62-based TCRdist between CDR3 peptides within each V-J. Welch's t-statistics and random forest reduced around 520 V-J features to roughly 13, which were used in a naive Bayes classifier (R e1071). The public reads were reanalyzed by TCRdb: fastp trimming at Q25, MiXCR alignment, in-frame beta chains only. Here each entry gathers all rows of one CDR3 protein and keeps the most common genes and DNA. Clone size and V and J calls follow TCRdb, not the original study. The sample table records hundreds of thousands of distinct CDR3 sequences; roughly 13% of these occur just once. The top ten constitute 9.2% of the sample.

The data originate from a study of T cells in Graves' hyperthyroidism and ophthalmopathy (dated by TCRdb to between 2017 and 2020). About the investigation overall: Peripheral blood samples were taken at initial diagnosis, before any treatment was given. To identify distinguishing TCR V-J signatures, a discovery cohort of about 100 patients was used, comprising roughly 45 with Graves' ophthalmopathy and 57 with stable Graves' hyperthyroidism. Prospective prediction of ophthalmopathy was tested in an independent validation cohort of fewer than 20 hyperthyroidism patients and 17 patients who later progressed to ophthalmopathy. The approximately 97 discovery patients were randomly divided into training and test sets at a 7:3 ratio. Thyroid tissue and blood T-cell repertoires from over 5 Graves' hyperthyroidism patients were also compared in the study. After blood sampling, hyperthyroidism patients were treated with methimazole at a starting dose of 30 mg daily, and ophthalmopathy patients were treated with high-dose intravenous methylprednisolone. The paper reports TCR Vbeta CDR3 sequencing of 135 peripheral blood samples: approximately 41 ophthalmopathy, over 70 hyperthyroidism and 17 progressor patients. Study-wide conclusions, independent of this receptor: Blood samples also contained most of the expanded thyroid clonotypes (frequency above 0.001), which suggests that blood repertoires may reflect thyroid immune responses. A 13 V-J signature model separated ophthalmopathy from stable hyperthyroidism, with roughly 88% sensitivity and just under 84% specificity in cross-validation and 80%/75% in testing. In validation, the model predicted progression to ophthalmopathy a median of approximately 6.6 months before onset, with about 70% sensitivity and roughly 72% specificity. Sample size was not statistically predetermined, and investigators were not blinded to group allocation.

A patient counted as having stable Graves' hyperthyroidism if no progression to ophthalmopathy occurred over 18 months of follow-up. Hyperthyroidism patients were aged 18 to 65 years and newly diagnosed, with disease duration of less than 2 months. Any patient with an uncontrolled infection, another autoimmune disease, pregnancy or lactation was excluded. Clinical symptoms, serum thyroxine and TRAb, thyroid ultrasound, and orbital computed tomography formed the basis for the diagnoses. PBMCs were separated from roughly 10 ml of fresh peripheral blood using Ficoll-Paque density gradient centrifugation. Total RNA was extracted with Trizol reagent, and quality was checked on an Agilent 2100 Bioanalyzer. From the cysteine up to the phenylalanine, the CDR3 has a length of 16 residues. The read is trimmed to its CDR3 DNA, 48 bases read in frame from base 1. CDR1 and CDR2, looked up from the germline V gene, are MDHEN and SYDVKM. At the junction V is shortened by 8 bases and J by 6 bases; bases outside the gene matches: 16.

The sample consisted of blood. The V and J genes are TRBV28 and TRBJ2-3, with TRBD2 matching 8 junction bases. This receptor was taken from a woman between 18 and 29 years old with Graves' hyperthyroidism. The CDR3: CASSYLAGALHDTQYF. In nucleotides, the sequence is TGTGCCAGCTCTTACCTAGCGGGTGCACTTCACGATACGCAGTATTTT. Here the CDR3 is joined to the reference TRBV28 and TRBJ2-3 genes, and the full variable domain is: DVKVTQSSRYLVKRTGEKVFLECVQDMDHENMFWYRQDPGLGLRLIYFSYDVKMKEKGDIPEGYSVSREKKERFSLILESASTNQTSMYLCASSYLAGALHDTQYFGPGTRLTVL.